This T cell receptor beta chain appears in the sequencing data of a study of sequential checkpoint blockade in melanoma. Study-wide context: Both treatment sequences were followed by maintenance nivolumab.

The CDR3 sequence is 16 residues long. The J segment lost 0 bases and the V segment lost 5 bases, leaving 3 bases of the junction unmatched. In germline, CDR1 is SGHTA, CDR2 FQGTGA. Sequenced by immunoSEQ multiplex PCR; TCRdb stores in-frame clones only, minus some. The table records roughly 12,000 clones, around 67% of them present only once. Documented treatment: randomized to nivolumab then ipilimumab (arm A) or the reverse (arm B). No patient had prior DNA-damaging chemotherapy. The starting material was CD8+ T cells sorted from blood (inferred from file names), obtained from a patient given nivolumab and ipilimumab in sequence. The chain has TRBV7-3 and TRBJ2-3; 12 positions match TRBD2. The origin of this receptor is a human donor with melanoma. The DNA for the CDR3 is TGTGCCAGCAGCCGAGGACTAGCGGGGAGCACAGATACGCAGTATTTT. As protein: CASSRGLAGSTDTQYF.